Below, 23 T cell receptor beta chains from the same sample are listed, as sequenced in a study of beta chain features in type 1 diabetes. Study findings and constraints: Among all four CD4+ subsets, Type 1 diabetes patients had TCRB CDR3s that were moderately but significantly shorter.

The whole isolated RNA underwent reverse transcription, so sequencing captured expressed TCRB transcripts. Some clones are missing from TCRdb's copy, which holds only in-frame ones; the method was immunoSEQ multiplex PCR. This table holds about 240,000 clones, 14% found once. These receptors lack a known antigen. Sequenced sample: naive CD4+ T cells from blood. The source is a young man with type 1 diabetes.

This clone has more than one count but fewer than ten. The CDR3 region is CASSYPGGGTDTQYF. CDR3 coding DNA: TGTGCCAGCAGTTACCCGGGGGGAGGCACAGATACGCAGTATTTT. This rearrangement joins TRBV6-5 to TRBJ2-3, with 7 positions matching TRBD2. J lost 1 base, V lost 2 bases, and 3 bases had no gene match. The length of the CDR3 is 15 residues. CDR1 MNHEY and CDR2 SVGAGI come from the germline V gene.

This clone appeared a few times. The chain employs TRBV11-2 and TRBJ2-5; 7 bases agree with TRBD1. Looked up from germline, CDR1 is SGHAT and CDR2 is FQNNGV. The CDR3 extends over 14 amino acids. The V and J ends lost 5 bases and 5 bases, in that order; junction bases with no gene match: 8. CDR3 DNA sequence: TGTGCCAGCAGCGTAAGGGGGCTTCGGGAGACCCAGTACTTC. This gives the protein CASSVRGLRETQYF.

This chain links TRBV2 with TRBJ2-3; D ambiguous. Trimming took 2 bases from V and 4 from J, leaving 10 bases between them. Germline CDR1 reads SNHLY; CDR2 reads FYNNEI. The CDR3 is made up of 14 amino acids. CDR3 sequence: CASSERQDPDTQYF. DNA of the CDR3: TGTGCCAGCAGTGAACGGCAGGATCCAGATACGCAGTATTTT.

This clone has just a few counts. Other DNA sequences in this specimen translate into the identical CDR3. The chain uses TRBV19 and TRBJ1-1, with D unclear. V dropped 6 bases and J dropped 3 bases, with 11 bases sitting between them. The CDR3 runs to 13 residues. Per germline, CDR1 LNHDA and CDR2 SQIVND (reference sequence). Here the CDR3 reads CASSPRGDTEAFF. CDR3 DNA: TGTGCCAGTAGCCCCCGGGGTGACACTGAAGCTTTCTTT.

CDR3 DNA sequence: TGTGCCAGCAGCCACCGACAGGGAAAGGGTAGGACTGAAGCTTTCTTT. Translation gives CASSHRQGKGRTEAFF. The chain joins TRBV14 to TRBJ1-1; 7 bases are a match to TRBD1. V gave up 3 bases and J gave up 5 bases; unmatched junction bases: 12. The CDR3 runs to 16 residues. Germline V gene lookup returns CDR1 SGHDN and CDR2 FVKESK.

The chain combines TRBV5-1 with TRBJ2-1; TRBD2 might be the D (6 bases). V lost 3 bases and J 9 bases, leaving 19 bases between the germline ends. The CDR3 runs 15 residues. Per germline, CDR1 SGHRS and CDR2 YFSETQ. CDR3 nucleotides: TGCGCCAGCAGCTCCGGGACTCTCCTAGGAGGTGAGCAGTTCTTC. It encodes CASSSGTLLGGEQFF.

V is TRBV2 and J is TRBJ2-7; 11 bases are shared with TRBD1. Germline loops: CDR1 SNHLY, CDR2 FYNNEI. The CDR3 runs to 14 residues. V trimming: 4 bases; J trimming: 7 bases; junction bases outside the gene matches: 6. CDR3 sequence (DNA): TGTGCCAGCAGTGGGGGACAGGGGGTGAGTGAGCAGTACTTC. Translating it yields CASSGGQGVSEQYF. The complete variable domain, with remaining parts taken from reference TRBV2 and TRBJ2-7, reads EPEVTQTPSHQVTQMGQEVILRCVPISNHLYFYWYRQILGQKVEFLVSFYNNEISEKSEIFDDQFSVERPDGSNFTLKIRSTKLEDSAMYFCASSGGQGVSEQYFGPGTRLTVT.

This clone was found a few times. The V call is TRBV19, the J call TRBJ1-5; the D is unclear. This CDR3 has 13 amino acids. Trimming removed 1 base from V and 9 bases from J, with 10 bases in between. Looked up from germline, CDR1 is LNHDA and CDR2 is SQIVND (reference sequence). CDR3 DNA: TGTGCCAGTAGTATAGGCCTGGGAGGGCCCCAGCATTTT. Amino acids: CASSIGLGGPQHF.

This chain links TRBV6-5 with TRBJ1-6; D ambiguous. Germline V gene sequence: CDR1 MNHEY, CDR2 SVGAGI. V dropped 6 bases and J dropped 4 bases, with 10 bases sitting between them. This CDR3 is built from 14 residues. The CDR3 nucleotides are TGTGCCAGCAGCATCAGTGCATATAATTCACCCCTCCACTTT. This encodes CASSISAYNSPLHF.

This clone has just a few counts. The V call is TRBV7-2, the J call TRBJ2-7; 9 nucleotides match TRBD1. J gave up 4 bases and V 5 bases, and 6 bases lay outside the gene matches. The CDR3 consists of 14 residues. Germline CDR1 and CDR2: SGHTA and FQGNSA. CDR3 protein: CASSDTGTGYEQYF. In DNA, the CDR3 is TGTGCCAGCAGCGATACCGGGACAGGGTACGAGCAGTACTTC. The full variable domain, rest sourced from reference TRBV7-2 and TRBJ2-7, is GAGVSQSPSNKVTEKGKDVELRCDPISGHTALYWYRQSLGQGLEFLIYFQGNSAPDKSGLPSDRFSAERTGGSVSTLTIQRTQQEDSAVYLCASSDTGTGYEQYFGPGTRLTVT.

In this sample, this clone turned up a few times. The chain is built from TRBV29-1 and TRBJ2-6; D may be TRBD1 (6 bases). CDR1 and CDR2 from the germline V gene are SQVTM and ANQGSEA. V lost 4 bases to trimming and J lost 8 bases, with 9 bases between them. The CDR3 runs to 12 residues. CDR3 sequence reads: CSVAGASNVLTF. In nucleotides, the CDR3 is TGCAGCGTTGCAGGGGCGTCCAACGTCCTGACTTTC.

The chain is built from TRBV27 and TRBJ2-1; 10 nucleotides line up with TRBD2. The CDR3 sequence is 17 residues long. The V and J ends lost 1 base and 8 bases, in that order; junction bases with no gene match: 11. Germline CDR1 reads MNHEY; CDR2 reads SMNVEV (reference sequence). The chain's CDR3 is CASSLYPSGRGKDEQFF. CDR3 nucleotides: TGTGCCAGCAGTTTATATCCTAGCGGGAGAGGTAAAGATGAGCAGTTCTTC.

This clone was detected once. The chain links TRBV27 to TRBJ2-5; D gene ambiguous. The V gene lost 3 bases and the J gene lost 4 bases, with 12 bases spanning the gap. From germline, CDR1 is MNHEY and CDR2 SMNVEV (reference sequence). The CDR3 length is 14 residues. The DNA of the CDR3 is TGTGCCAGCAGTTTTGGGTCTCGAGGAGAGACCCAGTACTTC. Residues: CASSFGSRGETQYF.

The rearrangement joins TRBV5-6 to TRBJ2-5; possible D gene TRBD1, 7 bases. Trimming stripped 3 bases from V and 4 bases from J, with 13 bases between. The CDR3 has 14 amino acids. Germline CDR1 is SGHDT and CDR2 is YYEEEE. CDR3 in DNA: TGTGCCAGCAGCTCGAGACAGGGAGGAGAGACCCAGTACTTC. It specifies CASSSRQGGETQYF.

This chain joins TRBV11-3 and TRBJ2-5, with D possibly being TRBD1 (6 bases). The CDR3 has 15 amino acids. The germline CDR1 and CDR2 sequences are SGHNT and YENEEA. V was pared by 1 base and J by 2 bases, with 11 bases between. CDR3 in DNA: TGTGCCAGCAGCTTAGTTTGGACAGAGCAAGAGACCCAGTACTTC. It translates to CASSLVWTEQETQYF.

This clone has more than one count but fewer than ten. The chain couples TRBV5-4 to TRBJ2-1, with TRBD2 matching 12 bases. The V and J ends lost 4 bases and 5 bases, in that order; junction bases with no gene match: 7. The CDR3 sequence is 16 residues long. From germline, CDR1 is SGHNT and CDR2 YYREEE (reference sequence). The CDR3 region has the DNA TGTGCCAGCAGCCACGCGACTAGCGGGAGAGACAATGAGCAGTTCTTC. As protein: CASSHATSGRDNEQFF. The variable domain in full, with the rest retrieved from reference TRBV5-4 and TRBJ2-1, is ETGVTQSPTHLIKTRGQQVTLRCSSQSGHNTVSWYQQALGQGPQFIFQYYREEENGRGNFPPRFSGLQFPNYSSELNVNALELDDSALYLCASSHATSGRDNEQFFGPGTRLTVL.

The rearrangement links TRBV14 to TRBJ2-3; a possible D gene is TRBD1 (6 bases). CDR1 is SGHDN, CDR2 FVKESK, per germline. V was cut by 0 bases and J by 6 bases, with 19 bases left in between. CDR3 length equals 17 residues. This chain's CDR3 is CASSQDFPGARRDTQYF. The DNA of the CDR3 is TGTGCCAGCAGCCAAGATTTCCCAGGGGCCCGGAGGGATACGCAGTATTTT.

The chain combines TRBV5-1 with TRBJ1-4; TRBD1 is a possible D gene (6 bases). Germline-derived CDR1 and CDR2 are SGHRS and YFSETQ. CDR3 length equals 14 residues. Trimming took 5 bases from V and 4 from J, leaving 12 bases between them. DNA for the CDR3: TGCGCCAGCAGGGTCGGACAGCTTAATGAAAAACTGTTTTTT. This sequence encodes CASRVGQLNEKLFF.

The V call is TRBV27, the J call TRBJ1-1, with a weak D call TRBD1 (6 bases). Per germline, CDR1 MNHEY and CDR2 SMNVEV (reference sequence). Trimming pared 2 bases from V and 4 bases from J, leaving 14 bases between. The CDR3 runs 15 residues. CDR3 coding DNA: TGTGCCAGCAGTTTAGCCGGGGGGGCCGGCACTGAAGCTTTCTTT. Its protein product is CASSLAGGAGTEAFF.

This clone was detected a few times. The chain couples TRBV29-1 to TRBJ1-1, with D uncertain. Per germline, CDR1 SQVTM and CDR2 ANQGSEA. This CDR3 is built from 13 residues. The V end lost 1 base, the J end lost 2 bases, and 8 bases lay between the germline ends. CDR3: CSVEGVRNTEAFF. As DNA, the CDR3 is TGCAGCGTTGAAGGCGTCCGTAACACTGAAGCTTTCTTT.

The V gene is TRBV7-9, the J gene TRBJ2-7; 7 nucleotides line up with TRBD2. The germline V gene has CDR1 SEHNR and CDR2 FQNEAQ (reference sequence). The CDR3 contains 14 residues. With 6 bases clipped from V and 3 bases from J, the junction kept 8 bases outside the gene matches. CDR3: CASSPAGVNYEQYF. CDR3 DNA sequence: TGTGCCAGCAGTCCCGCGGGGGTCAACTACGAGCAGTACTTC.

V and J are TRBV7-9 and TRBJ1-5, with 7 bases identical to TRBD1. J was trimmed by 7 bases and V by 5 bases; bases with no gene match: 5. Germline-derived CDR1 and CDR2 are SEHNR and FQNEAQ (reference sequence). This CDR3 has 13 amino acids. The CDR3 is CASSLGQFQPQHF. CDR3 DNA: TGTGCCAGCAGCCTGGGACAGTTCCAGCCCCAGCATTTT. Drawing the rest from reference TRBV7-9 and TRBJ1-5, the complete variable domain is DTGVSQNPRHKITKRGQNVTFRCDPISEHNRLYWYRQTLGQGPEFLTYFQNEAQLEKSRLLSDRFSAERPKGSFSTLEIQRTEQGDSAMYLCASSLGQFQPQHFGDGTRLSIL.

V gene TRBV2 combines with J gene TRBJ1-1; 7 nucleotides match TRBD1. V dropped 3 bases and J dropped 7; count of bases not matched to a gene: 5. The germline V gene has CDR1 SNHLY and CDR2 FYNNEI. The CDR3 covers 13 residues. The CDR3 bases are TGTGCCAGCAGTGAGGGACAGAGAAATGAAGCTTTCTTT. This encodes CASSEGQRNEAFF.